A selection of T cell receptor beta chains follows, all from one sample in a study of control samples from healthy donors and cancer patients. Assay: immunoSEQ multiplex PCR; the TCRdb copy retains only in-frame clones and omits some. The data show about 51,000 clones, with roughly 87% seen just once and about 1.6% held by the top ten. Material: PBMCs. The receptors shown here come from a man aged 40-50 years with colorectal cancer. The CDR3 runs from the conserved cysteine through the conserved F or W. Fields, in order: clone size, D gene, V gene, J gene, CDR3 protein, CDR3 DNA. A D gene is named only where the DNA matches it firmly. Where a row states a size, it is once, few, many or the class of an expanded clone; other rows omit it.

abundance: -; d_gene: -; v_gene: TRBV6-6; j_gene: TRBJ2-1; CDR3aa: CASNLAGSYNEQFF; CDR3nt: TGTGCCAGCAATCTTGCGGGATCCTACAATGAGCAGTTCTTC
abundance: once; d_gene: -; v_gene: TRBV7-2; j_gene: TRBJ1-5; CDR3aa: CASSLGPRGNQPQHF; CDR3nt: TGTGCCAGCAGCTTAGGCCCTCGGGGCAATCAGCCCCAGCATTTT
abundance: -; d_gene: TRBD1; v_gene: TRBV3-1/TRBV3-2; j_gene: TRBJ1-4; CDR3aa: CASSRDSQGAEKLFF; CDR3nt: TGTGCCAGCAGCCGAGACAGTCAGGGGGCTGAAAAACTGTTTTTT
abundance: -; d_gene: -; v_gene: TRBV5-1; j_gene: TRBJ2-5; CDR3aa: CASSLEGHRGETQYF; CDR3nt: TGCGCCAGCAGCTTGGAGGGACATAGGGGAGAGACCCAGTACTTC
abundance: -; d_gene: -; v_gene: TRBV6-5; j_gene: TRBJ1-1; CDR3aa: CASSPQTENTEAFF; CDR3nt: TGTGCCAGCAGTCCTCAGACAGAGAACACTGAAGCTTTCTTT
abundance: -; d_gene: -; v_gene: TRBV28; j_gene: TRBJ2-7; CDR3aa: CASSLLPPEQYF; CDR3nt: TGTGCCAGCAGCCTGCTCCCCCCGGAGCAGTACTTC
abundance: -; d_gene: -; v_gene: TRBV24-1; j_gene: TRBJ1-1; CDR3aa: CATSDEGGAEAFF; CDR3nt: TGTGCCACCAGTGACGAGGGAGGGGCTGAAGCTTTCTTT
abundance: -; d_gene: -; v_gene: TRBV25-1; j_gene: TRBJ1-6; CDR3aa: CASRMPGSSYNSPLHF; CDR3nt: TGTGCCAGCAGAATGCCAGGGAGCTCCTATAATTCACCCCTCCACTTT
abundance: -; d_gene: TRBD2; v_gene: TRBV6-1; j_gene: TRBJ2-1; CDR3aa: CASSEWLAGNNEQFF; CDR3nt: TGTGCCAGCAGTGAATGGCTAGCGGGAAACAATGAGCAGTTCTTC
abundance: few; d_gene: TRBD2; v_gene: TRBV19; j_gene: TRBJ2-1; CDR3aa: CASSIGRTSGSFGDEQFF; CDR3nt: TGTGCCAGTAGTATAGGTCGGACTAGCGGGAGCTTTGGCGATGAGCAGTTCTTC
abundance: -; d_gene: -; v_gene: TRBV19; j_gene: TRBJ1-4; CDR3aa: CASSIMGVEEKLFF; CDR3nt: TGTGCCAGTAGTATAATGGGGGTCGAGGAAAAACTGTTTTTT
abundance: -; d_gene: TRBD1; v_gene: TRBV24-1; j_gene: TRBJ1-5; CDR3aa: CATSDRDSYQPQHF; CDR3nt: TGTGCCACCAGTGACCGGGACAGCTATCAGCCCCAGCATTTT
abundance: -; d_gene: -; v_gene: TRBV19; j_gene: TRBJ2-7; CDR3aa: CASSPGPQSREQYF; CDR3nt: TGTGCCAGTAGCCCGGGACCTCAGTCACGGGAGCAGTACTTC
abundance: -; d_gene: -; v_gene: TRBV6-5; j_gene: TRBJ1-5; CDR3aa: CASSYLTGHPNQPQHF; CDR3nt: TGTGCCAGCAGTTACCTTACAGGTCACCCGAATCAGCCCCAGCATTTT
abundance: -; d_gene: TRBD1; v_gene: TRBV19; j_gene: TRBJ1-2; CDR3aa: CASSMTGTAYGYTF; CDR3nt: TGTGCCAGTAGTATGACCGGGACAGCCTATGGCTACACCTTC
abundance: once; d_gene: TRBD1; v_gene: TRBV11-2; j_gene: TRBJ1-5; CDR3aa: CASSAGQVVAQPQHF; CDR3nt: TGTGCCAGCAGCGCCGGACAGGTTGTCGCACAGCCCCAGCATTTT
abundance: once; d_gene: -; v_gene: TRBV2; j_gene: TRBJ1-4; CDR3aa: CAAREGPGNEKLFF; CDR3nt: TGTGCCGCCCGAGAGGGTCCAGGGAATGAAAAACTGTTTTTT
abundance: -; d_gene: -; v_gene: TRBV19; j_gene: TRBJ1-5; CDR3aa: CASRTGYQPQHF; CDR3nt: TGTGCCAGTAGGACAGGCTATCAGCCCCAGCATTTT
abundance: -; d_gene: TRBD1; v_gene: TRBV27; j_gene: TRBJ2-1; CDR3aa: CATRTGNEQFF; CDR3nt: TGTGCCACCAGGACAGGCAATGAGCAGTTCTTC
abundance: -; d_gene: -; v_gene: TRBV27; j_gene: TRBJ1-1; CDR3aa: CASRPLQNTEAFF; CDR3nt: TGTGCCAGCCGACCCCTGCAGAACACTGAAGCTTTCTTT
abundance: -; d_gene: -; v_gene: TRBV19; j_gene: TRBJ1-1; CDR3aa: CASSYRGGKGRSTEAFF; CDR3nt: TGTGCCAGTAGTTATCGGGGAGGGAAGGGGAGGAGCACTGAAGCTTTCTTT
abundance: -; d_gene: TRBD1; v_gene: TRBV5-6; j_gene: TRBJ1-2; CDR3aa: CASTEDRGYGYTF; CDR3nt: TGTGCCAGCACCGAGGACAGGGGCTATGGCTACACCTTC
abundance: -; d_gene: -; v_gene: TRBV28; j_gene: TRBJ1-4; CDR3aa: CASSPPGPAEKLFF; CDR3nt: TGTGCCAGCAGTCCCCCCGGCCCCGCAGAAAAACTGTTTTTT
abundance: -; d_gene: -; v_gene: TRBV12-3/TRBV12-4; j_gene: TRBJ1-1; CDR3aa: CASSLESEAFF; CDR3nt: TGTGCCAGCAGTTTAGAGTCTGAAGCTTTCTTT
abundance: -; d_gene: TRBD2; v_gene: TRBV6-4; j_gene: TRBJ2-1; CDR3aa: CASSPGLAGGNEQFF; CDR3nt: TGTGCCAGCAGTCCAGGACTAGCGGGAGGGAATGAGCAGTTCTTC
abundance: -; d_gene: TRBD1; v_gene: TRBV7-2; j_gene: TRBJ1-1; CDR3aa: CASSAGTGGRTEAFF; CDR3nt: TGTGCCAGCAGCGCAGGGACAGGGGGAAGGACTGAAGCTTTCTTT
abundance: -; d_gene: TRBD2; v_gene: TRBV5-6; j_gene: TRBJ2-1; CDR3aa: CASSLDGGSSYNEQFF; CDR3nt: TGTGCCAGCAGCTTGGATGGCGGGAGCTCCTACAATGAGCAGTTCTTC
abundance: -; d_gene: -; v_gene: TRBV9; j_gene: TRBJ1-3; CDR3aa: CASSVDLGTYSGNTIYF; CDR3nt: TGTGCCAGCAGCGTAGATCTCGGAACCTACTCTGGAAACACCATATATTTT
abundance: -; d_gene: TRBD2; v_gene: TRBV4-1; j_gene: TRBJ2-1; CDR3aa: CASSQVVFGLRTSGYNEQFF; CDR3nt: TGCGCCAGCAGCCAAGTTGTTTTCGGGTTACGGACTAGCGGTTACAATGAGCAGTTCTTC
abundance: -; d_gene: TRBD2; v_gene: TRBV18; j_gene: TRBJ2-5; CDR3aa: CASSRTSGGQETQYF; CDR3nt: TGTGCCAGCTCGCGGACTAGCGGGGGCCAAGAGACCCAGTACTTC
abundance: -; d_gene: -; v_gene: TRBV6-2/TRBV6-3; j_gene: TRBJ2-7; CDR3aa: CASSYLRRLAPLYEQYF; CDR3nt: TGTGCCAGCAGTTACCTGAGAAGGTTGGCCCCCCTTTACGAGCAGTACTTC
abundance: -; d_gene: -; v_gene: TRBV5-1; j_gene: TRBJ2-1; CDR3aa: CASSFLQRDPSNEQFF; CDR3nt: TGCGCCAGCAGCTTTTTACAACGAGATCCTAGCAATGAGCAGTTCTTC
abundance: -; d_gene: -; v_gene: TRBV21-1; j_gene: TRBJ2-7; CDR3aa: CASSIGTVDYRYF; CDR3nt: TGTGCCAGCAGCATCGGGACCGTCGATTACAGGTACTTC
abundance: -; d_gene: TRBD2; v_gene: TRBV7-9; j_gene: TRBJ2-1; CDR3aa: CASSRPLSGNYHNEQFF; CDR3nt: TGTGCCAGCAGCCGGCCCCTTAGCGGGAATTACCACAATGAGCAGTTCTTC
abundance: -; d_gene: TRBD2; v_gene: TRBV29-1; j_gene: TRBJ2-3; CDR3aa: CSVLSGDTDTQYF; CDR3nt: TGCAGCGTTTTAAGCGGGGACACAGATACGCAGTATTTT
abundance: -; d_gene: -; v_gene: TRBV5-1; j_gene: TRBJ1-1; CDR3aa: CASQLGSPWGTEAFF; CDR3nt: TGCGCCTCACAGCTTGGCTCCCCCTGGGGCACTGAAGCTTTCTTT
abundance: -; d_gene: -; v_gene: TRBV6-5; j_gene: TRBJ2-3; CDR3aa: CASSNLQYTQYF; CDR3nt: TGTGCCAGCAGTAACCTACAATATACGCAGTATTTT
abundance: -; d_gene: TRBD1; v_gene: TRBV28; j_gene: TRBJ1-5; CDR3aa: CASSPTSTGFLQPQHF; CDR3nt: TGTGCCAGCAGCCCCACATCGACAGGGTTTCTTCAGCCCCAGCATTTT
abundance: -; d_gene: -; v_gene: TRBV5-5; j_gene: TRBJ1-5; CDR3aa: CASSFRVAQPQHF; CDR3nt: TGTGCCAGCAGCTTCAGGGTGGCTCAGCCCCAGCATTTT
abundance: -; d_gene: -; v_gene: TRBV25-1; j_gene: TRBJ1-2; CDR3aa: CASSRGFVDYGYTF; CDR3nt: TGTGCCAGCAGTAGGGGGTTTGTCGACTATGGCTACACCTTC
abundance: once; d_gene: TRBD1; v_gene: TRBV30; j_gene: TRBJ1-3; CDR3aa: CAWSRSDRGNTIYF; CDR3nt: TGTGCCTGGAGTCGATCGGACAGGGGGAACACCATATATTTT
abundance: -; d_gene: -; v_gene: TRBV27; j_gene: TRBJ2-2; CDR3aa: CASSLGHLSPAGELFF; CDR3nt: TGTGCCAGCAGTTTAGGGCACCTCAGCCCAGCCGGGGAGCTGTTTTTT